This TCR beta chain was profiled in a study of neurological immune-mediated disorders. This clonotype was detected a few times. TCRdb passed the 5' RACE reads through MiXCR, listing each CDR3 protein once. The sample lists roughly 50,000 distinct CDR3 sequences, over 9.5% occurring once. Germline CDR1 LNHDA, CDR2 SQIVND (reference sequence). CDR3 length equals 14 residues. Germline trimming cut 7 bases from V and 6 bases from J; bases unmatched to any gene: 5. This chain joins TRBV19 and TRBJ2-2, with 10 bases aligning to TRBD2. Sequencing used PBMCs. This receptor was taken from a woman aged 55-69 years with HTLV-1-associated myelopathy (HAM/TSP). CDR3 coding DNA: TGTGCCAGTACCCTAGCGGGAGCTTCCGGGGAGCTGTTTTTT. It yields the protein CASTLAGASGELFF.